This T cell receptor (beta chain) derives from a study of cytomegalovirus exposure and HLA in healthy donors. Study summary: T cells numbering around 190 million yielded more than 100 million unique TCR beta sequences in an earlier analysis. Within the Caucasian-associated ancestry cluster were about 81% of the roughly 360 genotyped donors.

V lost 3 bases, J lost 9 bases, and 12 bases lay in between. The CDR3 spans 12 residues. Germline values: CDR1 LNHDA, CDR2 SQIVND (reference sequence). Turning to this clone: Its antigen is still unknown.

The study's findings and limits: Among TCR beta chains of equal frequency, HLA-associated ones were more clonally expanded in a later analysis. Certain sequence variants were highly shared and formed a cluster, and this cluster was likely a sequencing artifact.

Primers: 60 Vbeta forward and 13 Jbeta reverse. Assay: immunoSEQ multiplex PCR; the TCRdb copy retains only in-frame clones and omits some. Among over 50,000 clones listed, around 87% were seen once. The chain combines TRBV19 with TRBJ2-7; tentatively, D is TRBD2 (5 bases). This receptor was taken from a man aged 18-30 years in good health and CMV-seronegative. The sample comprised PBMCs. The CDR3 loop is CASSMGAGGQYF. CDR3 coding DNA: TGTGCCAGTAGTATGGGCGCCGGAGGGCAGTACTTC.